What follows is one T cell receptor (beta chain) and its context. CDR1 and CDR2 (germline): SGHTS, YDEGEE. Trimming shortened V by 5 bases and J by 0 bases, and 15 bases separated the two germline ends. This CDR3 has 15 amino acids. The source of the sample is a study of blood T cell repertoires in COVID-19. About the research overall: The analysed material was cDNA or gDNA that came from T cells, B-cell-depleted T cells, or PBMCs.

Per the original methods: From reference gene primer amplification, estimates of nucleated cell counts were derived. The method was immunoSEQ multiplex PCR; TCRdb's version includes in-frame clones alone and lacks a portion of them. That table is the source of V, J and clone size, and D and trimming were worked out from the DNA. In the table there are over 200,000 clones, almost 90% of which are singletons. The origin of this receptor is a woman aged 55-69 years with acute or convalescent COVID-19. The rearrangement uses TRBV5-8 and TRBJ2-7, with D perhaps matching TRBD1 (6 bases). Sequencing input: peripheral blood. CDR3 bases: TGTGCCAGCAGATTAACAGGGTCCAACTCCTACGAGCAGTACTTC. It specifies CASRLTGSNSYEQYF.